This T cell receptor beta chain was documented in a study of T-cell reconstitution after alpha-beta-depleted transplantation in children. V was clipped by 3 bases and J by 0 bases; unmatched bases: 3. CDR1 is SGHTA, CDR2 FQGNSA, per germline. The CDR3 covers 17 residues. A library of TCRbeta sequences, prepared with unique molecular identifiers, was generated. Each CDR3 protein gets one entry after TCRdb re-called the PCR reads with MiXCR. The sample lists about 420,000 distinct CDR3 sequences; roughly a tenth were seen once. Source: PBMCs from the stem cell graft donor, taken from the stem cell graft. The genes are TRBV7-2 and TRBJ2-7; TRBD2 agrees at 15 bases. The TCR was taken from a human donor who donated a stem cell graft to a child with acute myeloid leukemia. The CDR3 nucleotides read TGTGCCAGCAGCTTGGGACTAGCGGGAGGCCTCTCCTACGAGCAGTACTTC. Its translation is CASSLGLAGGLSYEQYF.